These 14 T cell receptor beta chains came from one sample sequenced in a study of response to subunit inactivated influenza vaccine. TCRdb re-analysed the RT-PCR reads in MiXCR, keeping a single row per CDR3 protein. The profile shows 560,000 or so distinct CDR3 sequences, 6.5% to 8% of them singletons. The sequences come from PBMCs from blood, collected less than 30 months after vaccination. The receptors here all came from a man aged 50 to 75 who received an inactivated influenza vaccine.

In its sample, this clonotype was seen a few times. The rearrangement links TRBV4-1 to TRBJ1-4, with D unclear. The CDR3 extends over 16 amino acids. Trimming took 0 bases from V and 2 from J, leaving 10 bases between them. In germline, CDR1 is MGHRA, CDR2 YSYEKL. For the CDR3, the DNA is TGCGCCAGCAGCCAAGATCCGGTGACGACTAATGAAAAACTGTTTTTT. Encoded protein: CASSQDPVTTNEKLFF.

This clonotype was observed at least ten times. The chain carries TRBV5-1 and TRBJ2-1; the D is unclear. V lost 4 bases and J 5 bases, leaving 10 bases between the germline ends. The CDR3 spans 13 residues. The germline V gene encodes CDR1 SGHRS and CDR2 YFSETQ. CDR3 sequence (DNA): TGCGCCAGCAGCCCCGGAGCTCACAATGAGCAGTTCTTC. It specifies CASSPGAHNEQFF.

This clonotype occurred a few times. The chain combines TRBV5-6 with TRBJ1-2; TRBD1 aligns across 9 bases. This CDR3 spans 15 amino acids. Germline assignment: CDR1 SGHDT and CDR2 YYEEEE. The V segment lost 5 bases and the J segment 3 bases; nucleotides outside the gene matches: 8. In DNA form, the CDR3 reads TGTGCCAGCAGGCCTCCTCGGACAGGGGACTATGGCTACACCTTC. Protein: CASRPPRTGDYGYTF.

This clonotype was seen ten or more times. The V gene is TRBV4-2, the J gene TRBJ1-1, with 9 nucleotides matching TRBD1. The CDR3 is 15 residues long. Germline V lookup: CDR1 LGHNA, CDR2 YNFKEQ. V lost 0 bases to trimming and J lost 6 bases; unmatched junction nucleotides: 5. The CDR3 DNA reads TGTGCCAGCAGCCAAGATTGGGACAGGGCGGCTGAAGCTTTCTTT. Translated: CASSQDWDRAAEAFF.

This clonotype was recorded many times. The CDR3 is CASSLSTSGGSTDTQYF. As DNA, the CDR3 is TGTGCCAGCAGTTTATCGACCAGCGGGGGGAGCACAGATACGCAGTATTTT. The rearrangement links TRBV27 to TRBJ2-3; 9 bases match TRBD2. J lost 0 bases, V lost 0 bases, and 4 bases had no gene match. Germline CDR1 MNHEY, CDR2 SMNVEV (reference sequence). This CDR3 comprises 17 residues.

This rearrangement joins TRBV24-1 to TRBJ2-6; 8 bases match TRBD1. This CDR3 comprises 16 residues. CDR1 KGHDR and CDR2 SFDVKD come from the germline V gene. V was pared by 4 bases and J by 2 bases, with 3 bases of the junction left unmatched. The DNA of the CDR3 is TGTGCCACCAGTGACGCGACAGGGGCTGGGGCCAACGTCCTGACTTTC. Protein sequence: CATSDATGAGANVLTF.

The table lists this clonotype with a few counts. J is TRBJ1-1 and V is TRBV7-9, with D maybe TRBD1 (5 bases). Trimming removed 7 bases at V and 1 base at J, with 13 bases between. Germline CDR1 and CDR2: SEHNR and FQNEAQ (reference sequence). The CDR3 has 14 amino acids. In nucleotides, the CDR3 is TGTGCCAGCACCCTCGGGGACCCGAACACTGAAGCTTTCTTT. Protein product: CASTLGDPNTEAFF.

This clonotype has ten or more counts. The chain carries TRBV6-2 or TRBV6-3 and TRBJ1-5; D gene uncertain. The germline V gene has CDR1 MNHEY and CDR2 SVGEGT. Trimming left V 1 base short and J 0 bases short, with 7 bases between. The CDR3 spans 15 residues. CDR3 amino acids: CASSYFQLSNQPQHF. The CDR3 DNA sequence: TGTGCCAGCAGTTACTTCCAGCTTAGCAATCAGCCCCAGCATTTT.

This clonotype was seen only a few times. The chain is built from TRBV20-1 and TRBJ2-7, with 9 bases aligning to TRBD1. Germline V lookup: CDR1 DFQATT, CDR2 SNEGSKA (reference sequence). This CDR3 is 14 amino acids long. Germline trimming cut 4 bases from V and 4 bases from J; bases unmatched to any gene: 8. CDR3 coding DNA: TGCAGTGCTACAGGACAGGGGCACGGATACGAGCAGTACTTC. It yields the protein CSATGQGHGYEQYF.

This clonotype was detected ten times or more. The chain has TRBV7-8 and TRBJ1-6; no clear D gene. The CDR3 sequence is 17 residues long. Germline V gene data show CDR1 as SGHVS and CDR2 as FQNEAQ. V lost 2 bases to trimming and J lost 0 bases, with 11 bases between them. CDR3 coding DNA: TGTGCCAGCAGCTTACTACAGATCCTCTCCTATAATTCACCCCTCCACTTT. Amino acid sequence: CASSLLQILSYNSPLHF. Supplemented by reference TRBV7-8 and TRBJ1-6, the full variable domain reads GAGVSQSPRYKVAKRGQDVALRCDPISGHVSLFWYQQALGQGPEFLTYFQNEAQLDKSGLPSDRFFAERPEGSVSTLKIQRTQQEDSAVYLCASSLLQILSYNSPLHFGNGTRLTVT.

This clonotype has a handful of counts. The chain recombines TRBV5-6 with TRBJ1-3; D remains ambiguous. The CDR3 is 15 amino acids. The germline gives CDR1 SGHDT, CDR2 YYEEEE. V lost 4 bases and J lost 1, with 12 bases in between. The CDR3 loop is CASSQISASGNTIYF. The CDR3 DNA sequence: TGTGCCAGCAGCCAAATATCTGCGTCTGGAAACACCATATATTTT.

The chain links TRBV7-9 to TRBJ2-5; D assignment may be TRBD1 or TRBD2 (5 bases each). The CDR3 has 14 amino acids. Looked up from germline, CDR1 is SEHNR and CDR2 is FQNEAQ (reference sequence). The ends were cut back, 5 bases at V and 5 bases at J, with 15 bases in the middle. The CDR3 protein is CASSPPFGDETQYF. The CDR3 coding sequence is TGTGCCAGCAGCCCACCGTTCGGGGACGAGACCCAGTACTTC.

This chain connects TRBV20-1 to TRBJ2-5; the D gene is possibly TRBD1 (6 bases). This CDR3 comprises 16 residues. Germline V gene lookup returns CDR1 DFQATT and CDR2 SNEGSKA (reference sequence). Trimming cost V 0 bases and J 3 bases, with 17 bases left between them. CDR3 amino acids: CSARDSKDSRKETQYF. In DNA form, the CDR3 reads TGCAGTGCTAGAGATTCTAAGGACAGCCGGAAAGAGACCCAGTACTTC.

This clonotype was detected many times. The J gene is TRBJ1-2, the V gene TRBV10-3; TRBD1 might be the D (5 bases). Per the germline V gene, CDR1 is ENHRY and CDR2 is SYGVKD. Between the trimmed V and J ends, which lost 6 bases and 5 bases, there was a span of 16 bases. The CDR3 is made up of 14 amino acids. This CDR3 is CAISGTRDSYGYTF. The DNA for the CDR3 is TGTGCCATCAGCGGGACCCGGGACTCGTATGGCTACACCTTC.